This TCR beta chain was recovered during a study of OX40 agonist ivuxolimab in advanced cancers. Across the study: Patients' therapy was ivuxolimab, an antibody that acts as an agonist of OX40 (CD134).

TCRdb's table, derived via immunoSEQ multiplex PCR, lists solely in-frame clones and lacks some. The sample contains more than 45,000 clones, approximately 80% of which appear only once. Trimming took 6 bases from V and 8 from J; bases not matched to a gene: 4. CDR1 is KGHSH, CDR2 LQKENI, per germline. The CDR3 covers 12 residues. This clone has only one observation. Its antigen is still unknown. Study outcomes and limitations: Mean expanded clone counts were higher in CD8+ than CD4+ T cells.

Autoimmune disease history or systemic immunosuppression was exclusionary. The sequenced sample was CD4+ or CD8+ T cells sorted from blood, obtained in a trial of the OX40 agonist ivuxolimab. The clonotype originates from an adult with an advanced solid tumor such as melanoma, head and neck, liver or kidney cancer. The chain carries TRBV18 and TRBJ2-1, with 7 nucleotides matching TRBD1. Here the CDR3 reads CASSQGVDEQFF. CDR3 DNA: TGTGCCAGCTCGCAGGGGGTAGATGAGCAGTTCTTC.